A single sample is the source of the 14 T cell receptor beta chains below, sequenced in a study of MAIT cells during Salmonella Paratyphi A infection (dated by TCRdb to 2016 to 2017). Beyond this particular receptor, the publication reports: MAIT TRBV usage was found to be oligoclonal, with TRBV20 and TRBV6 favoured, and appeared to be unchanged by infection.

The antigens for these receptors are not known. Library method: 5' RACE. Sequencer: Illumina MiSeq. Using fastp at Q25 and MiXCR, TCRdb reprocessed the public reads and kept productive beta chains. Identical CDR3 protein sequences are pooled into one entry, listed with their most common genes and DNA. Present in this sample are more than 1,300 distinct CDR3 sequences, approximately 50% of which were seen just once. The biggest ten clones account for about 40% of the sample. The label giving this sample's time point can be read as: before S. Paratyphi A challenge (baseline). Using flow cytometry, MAIT cells, defined as Valpha7.2+ CD161+ T cells, were identified and sorted. Sequencing was performed on MAIT cells from blood, taken at the first sampling point of the challenge study. The receptors come from a person between 18 and 75 years old who was deliberately infected with Salmonella Paratyphi A in a paratyphoid fever challenge study.

The gene calls are TRBV10-2 and TRBJ2-6; no clear D gene. Germline V gene data show CDR1 as WSHSY and CDR2 as SAAADI. Trimming pared 5 bases from V and 0 bases from J, leaving 11 bases between. The CDR3 totals 16 residues. The CDR3: CASSSGLCSGANVLTF. DNA of the CDR3: TGCGCCAGCAGTTCCGGGCTGTGCTCTGGGGCCAACGTCCTGACTTTC.

This clonotype was found once. The conserved phenylalanine or tryptophan normally closing the CDR3 is absent here, so this likely arose from a read error. The limits of the CDR3 on the DNA are not certain, so only TCRdb's listed CDR3 is given. The chain links TRBV20-1 to TRBJ2-2; the listed D gene, TRBD1, was not tested against the DNA. The V gene's germline CDR1 is DFQATT and CDR2 SNEGSKA (reference sequence). The CDR3 adds up to 16 amino acids, both ends counted. CDR3 region: CSAQDVGRGDTGERGG.

This clonotype is large. The rearrangement uses TRBV4-2 and TRBJ2-6; D is unclear. The CDR3 is 16 residues long. Trimming cost V 0 bases and J 0 bases, with 6 bases left between them. The V gene's germline CDR1 is LGHNA and CDR2 YNFKEQ. CDR3 amino acids: CASSQDGNSGANVLTF. CDR3 nucleotide sequence: TGTGCCAGCAGCCAAGATGGAAACTCTGGGGCCAACGTCCTGACTTTC.

About this clonotype itself: This likely comes from a read error, as the CDR3 has no conserved phenylalanine or tryptophan at its end. The limits of the CDR3 on the DNA are not certain, so only TCRdb's listed CDR3 is given. The chain is built from TRBV4-3 and TRBJ2-6. The CDR3 comprises 16 residues, both ends counted. Germline V gene data show CDR1 as LGHNA and CDR2 as YSLEER. CDR3 protein: CASSQDWDSGANVRTG.

V gene TRBV6-4 combines with J gene TRBJ2-3, with 14 positions matching TRBD2. Germline lookup yields CDR1 MRHNA and CDR2 SNTAGT. The CDR3 extends over 15 amino acids. The V and J ends lost 4 bases and 6 bases, in that order; junction bases with no gene match: 3. The CDR3 spells CASSGTSGGLDTQYF. In DNA, the CDR3 is TGTGCCAGCAGTGGGACTAGCGGGGGGTTGGATACGCAGTATTTT.

This clonotype was observed a few times. This CDR3 fails to terminate in the conserved phenylalanine or tryptophan, so it likely reflects a read error. The limits of the CDR3 on the DNA are not certain, so only TCRdb's listed CDR3 is given. The CDR3: CSARAGEPS. The J gene is TRBJ2-7, the V gene TRBV20-1; the DNA was not used to check the table's D call, TRBD2. From its first to its last residue, the CDR3 has 9 amino acids. Germline V gives CDR1 DFQATT, CDR2 SNEGSKA (reference sequence).

This chain joins TRBV6-4 and TRBJ2-3, with 7 bases matching TRBD2. The V gene's germline CDR1 is MRHNA and CDR2 SNTAGT. This CDR3 is built from 15 residues. The V gene end was trimmed by 3 bases and the J gene end by 4 bases; junction bases not matched to a gene: 7. This CDR3 is CASSDGQGGADTQYF. CDR3 sequence (DNA): TGTGCCAGCAGTGATGGTCAGGGAGGGGCAGATACGCAGTATTTT.

Concerning this clonotype: This may be a read error: a much more frequent sequence differs by one nucleotide. CDR3 sequence (DNA): TGTGTCACCACCCGGACAGGGGAAGAGTCACCCCTCCACTTT. Translating it yields CVTTRTGEESPLHF. The rearrangement uses TRBV6-1 and TRBJ1-6; 9 bases are a match to TRBD1. The CDR3 runs 14 residues. Germline lookup yields CDR1 MNHNS and CDR2 SASEGT.

In the case of this clonotype: Without the conserved terminal phenylalanine or tryptophan, this CDR3 likely stems from a read error. The DNA is left out, because the CDR3 cannot be placed on it with certainty; the CDR3 is given as TCRdb lists it. The chain carries TRBV3-1 and TRBJ2-5; the D call in the table, TRBD2, was not verified against the DNA. The CDR3 length is 14 residues, termini included. CDR1 and CDR2 from the germline V gene are LGHDT and YNNKEL (reference sequence). This CDR3 reads CASSQEDFQETKYG.

As concerns this clonotype: It is likely a read error, because the conserved phenylalanine at the end of the CDR3 is missing. Because the CDR3's place on the DNA is in doubt, the DNA is left out and the CDR3 is given as listed by TCRdb. The rearrangement joins TRBV6-2 or TRBV6-3 to TRBJ2-1; TRBD2, the table's D call, was not compared with the DNA. Germline V gene data show CDR1 as MNHEY and CDR2 as SVGEGT. The CDR3 spans 15 amino acids, including both terminal residues. This chain's CDR3 is CASSNSREGGKEKGG.

To note about this clonotype: The conserved phenylalanine or tryptophan is not found at the CDR3 terminus, so this likely reflects a read error. No DNA is shown, since the ends of the CDR3 on it are uncertain; the CDR3 is the one TCRdb lists. This sequence joins TRBV4-2 and TRBJ2-7; whether TRBD2, the table's D call, matches the DNA was not checked. The germline CDR1 and CDR2 sequences are LGHNA and YNFKEQ. The CDR3 is made up of 15 amino acids, end residues included. This CDR3 reads CASSQEEGSGEEKYL.

This clonotype came up a few times. The rearrangement uses TRBV6-4 and TRBJ2-1; 7 nucleotides match TRBD2. V lost 0 bases to trimming and J lost 6 bases; unmatched junction nucleotides: 8. The CDR3 extends over 16 amino acids. Germline CDR1 reads MRHNA; CDR2 reads SNTAGT. The CDR3 sequence is CASSDSAGEESNEQFF. The DNA of the CDR3 is TGTGCCAGCAGTGACTCTGCGGGAGAGGAGTCCAATGAGCAGTTCTTC.

This clonotype has more than one count but fewer than ten. Because it lacks the conserved phenylalanine or tryptophan at the end, this CDR3 is likely a read error. The DNA is left out, because the CDR3 cannot be placed on it with certainty; the CDR3 is given as TCRdb lists it. The chain couples TRBV20-1 to TRBJ2-5; TRBD1 is taken as the D call from the table, unchecked against the DNA. From its first to its last residue, the CDR3 has 14 amino acids. Germline V gene lookup returns CDR1 DFQATT and CDR2 SNEGSKA (reference sequence). CDR3 residues: CSARDGGGKEKKEG.

As to this clonotype: One end of the junction is discordant with germline, which a read error may explain. The chain has TRBV20-1 and TRBJ2-5, with D perhaps matching TRBD1 (5 bases). This CDR3 spans 14 amino acids. Germline lookup yields CDR1 DFQATT and CDR2 SNEGSKA (reference sequence). CDR3: CSARDGRGFENQYF. The CDR3 coding sequence is TGCAGTGCTAGAGATGGAAGGGGTTTCGAGAACCAGTACTTC.